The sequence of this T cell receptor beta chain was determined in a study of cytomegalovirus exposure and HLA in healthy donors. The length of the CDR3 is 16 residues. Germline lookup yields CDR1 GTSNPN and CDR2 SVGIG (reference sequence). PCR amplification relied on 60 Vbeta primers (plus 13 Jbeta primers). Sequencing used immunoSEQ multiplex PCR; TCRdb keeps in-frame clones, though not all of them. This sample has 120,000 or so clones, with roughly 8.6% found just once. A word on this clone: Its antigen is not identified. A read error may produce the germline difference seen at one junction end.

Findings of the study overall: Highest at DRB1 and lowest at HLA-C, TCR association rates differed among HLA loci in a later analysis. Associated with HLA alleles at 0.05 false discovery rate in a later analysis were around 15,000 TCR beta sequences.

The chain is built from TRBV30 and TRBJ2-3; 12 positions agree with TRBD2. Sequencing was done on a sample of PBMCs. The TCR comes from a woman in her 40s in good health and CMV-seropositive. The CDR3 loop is CAWSPRLAGGADTRYF. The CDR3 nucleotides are TGTGCCTGGAGTCCCCGGCTAGCGGGGGGGGCGGATACGCGGTATTTT.